Listed here are 3 T cell receptor beta chains from one sample, sequenced in a study of T cells in Graves' hyperthyroidism and ophthalmopathy. Authors of the study amplified TCR beta CDR3 regions from RNA transcripts. RT-PCR in the first round (using the HTBI primer set) targeted the TCR CDR3. MiXCR was run by TCRdb on the multiplex PCR reads, yielding one entry per CDR3 protein. Of about 640,000 distinct CDR3 sequences in the sample, less than 25% were seen once. Sequencing input: blood. These receptors originate from a man younger than 45 with Graves' ophthalmopathy.

This chain connects TRBV7-2 to TRBJ2-1; 15 bases fit TRBD2. The CDR3 totals 20 residues. The ends lost 1 base at V and 0 bases at J; junction bases unmatched: 7. Germline CDR1 reads SGHTA; CDR2 reads FQGNSA. CDR3 coding DNA: TGTGCCAGCAGCTTAGGGCTGGGGACTAGCGGGAGGTTCTCCTACAATGAGCAGTTCTTC. This codes for CASSLGLGTSGRFSYNEQFF.

This clonotype was seen a handful of times. A read error may account for a junction end that differs from germline. The chain combines TRBV7-7 with TRBJ2-5; 7 bases line up with TRBD1. The V gene's germline CDR1 is SSHAT and CDR2 FNYEAQ (reference sequence). The CDR3 runs 14 residues. This CDR3 is CASSFSPGGETQYF. The CDR3 nucleotides read TGTGCTAGCAGCTTTAGTCCAGGGGGAGAGACCCAGTACTTC.

The chain is built from TRBV3-1 and TRBJ2-5; perhaps TRBD2 as D (6 bases). There are 14 residues in the CDR3. CDR1 LGHDT and CDR2 YNNKEL come from the germline V gene (reference sequence). V lost 4 bases to trimming and J lost 6 bases, with 15 bases between them. CDR3 region: CASSPRDFQKTQYF. The CDR3 nucleotides are TGTGCCAGCAGCCCCCGGGACTTTCAAAAGACCCAGTACTTC.